This TCR beta chain was identified during a study of cytomegalovirus exposure and HLA in healthy donors. This CDR3 spans 15 amino acids. Germline-derived CDR1 and CDR2 are SEHNR and FQNEAQ (reference sequence). Deletions cut 0 bases from V and 3 bases from J, with 12 bases between. Here immunoSEQ multiplex PCR was the method, and the copy in TCRdb shows in-frame clones only, minus some. The table shows around 190,000 clones, with about 82% occurring only once. The sample consisted of PBMCs. V is TRBV7-9 and J is TRBJ2-7; possible D gene TRBD1, 6 bases. This TCR was recovered from a woman aged 18-30 years in good health and CMV-seronegative. CDR3 protein: CASSLAPTGNYEQYF. The CDR3, as DNA: TGTGCCAGCAGCTTAGCCCCCACAGGGAACTACGAGCAGTACTTC.